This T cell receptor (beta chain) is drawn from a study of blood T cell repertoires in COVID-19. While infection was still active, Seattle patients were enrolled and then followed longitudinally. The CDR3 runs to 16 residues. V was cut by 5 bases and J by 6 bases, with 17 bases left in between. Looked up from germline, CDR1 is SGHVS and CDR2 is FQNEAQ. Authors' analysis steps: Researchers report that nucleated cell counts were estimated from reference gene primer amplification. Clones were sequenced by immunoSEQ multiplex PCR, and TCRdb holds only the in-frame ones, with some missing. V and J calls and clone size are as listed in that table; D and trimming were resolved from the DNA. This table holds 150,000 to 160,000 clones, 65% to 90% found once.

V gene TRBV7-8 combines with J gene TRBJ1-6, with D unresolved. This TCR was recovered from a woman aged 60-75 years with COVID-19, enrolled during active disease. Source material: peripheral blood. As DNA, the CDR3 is TGTGCCAGCAGCCAGCGACCGGGGTGGGGTAATTCACCCCTCCACTTT. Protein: CASSQRPGWGNSPLHF.